This TCR beta chain was captured in a study of PD-L1 blockade in urothelial cancer. Looking at the study overall: When patients started atezolizumab in the mid-2010s, it was given at 1,200 mg intravenously every 3 weeks.

Synthetic spike-ins, TCR analog templates, were added into each PCR. Profiled with immunoSEQ multiplex PCR; TCRdb holds only in-frame clones, not every one. The table lists about 120,000 clones, around 93% of them singletons. Time point given: peripheral blood 6 weeks after treatment start. Per germline, CDR1 SGHNT and CDR2 YYREEE (reference sequence). V was clipped by 4 bases and J by 4 bases; unmatched bases: 15. The CDR3 extends over 18 amino acids. General study findings and limits: Below-median TCR clonality that was measured in pretreatment blood predicted better survival.

To note about this clone: Its specificity is not known.

The sequence was collected from a man aged 55 to 70 with urothelial cancer. Sample: PBMCs, taken around atezolizumab (anti-PD-L1) treatment. The gene calls are TRBV5-4 and TRBJ2-2; 8 positions match TRBD2. CDR3 amino acids: CASSPRGSGGTITGELFF. As DNA, the CDR3 is TGTGCCAGCAGCCCTCGGGGGAGCGGGGGAACCATCACCGGGGAGCTGTTTTTT.